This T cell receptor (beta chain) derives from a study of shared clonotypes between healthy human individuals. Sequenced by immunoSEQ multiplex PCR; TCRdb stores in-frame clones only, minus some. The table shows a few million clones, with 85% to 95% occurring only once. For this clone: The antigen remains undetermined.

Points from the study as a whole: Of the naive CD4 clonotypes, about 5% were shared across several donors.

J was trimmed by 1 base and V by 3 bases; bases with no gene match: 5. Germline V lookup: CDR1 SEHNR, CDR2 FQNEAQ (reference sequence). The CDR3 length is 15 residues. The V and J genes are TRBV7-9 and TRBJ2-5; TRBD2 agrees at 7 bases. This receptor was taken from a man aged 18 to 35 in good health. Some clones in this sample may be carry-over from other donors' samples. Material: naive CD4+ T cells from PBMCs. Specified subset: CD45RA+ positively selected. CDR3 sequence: CASSLLGLVQETQYF. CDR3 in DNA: TGTGCCAGCAGCTTGTTAGGACTAGTCCAAGAGACCCAGTACTTC.